A selection of T cell receptor beta chains follows, all from one sample in a study of CD4 T cells in relation to SARS-CoV-2 and coronaviruses. Clones were read by immunoSEQ multiplex PCR, and TCRdb kept only the in-frame ones, dropping some. The table lists around 65,000 clones, 87% of them singletons. What was sequenced was memory CD4+ T cells from PBMCs. Receptors were obtained from a human donor in good health. Both conserved end residues are part of each CDR3. A D gene is named only where the DNA matches it firmly. Clone size is shown for a subset of rows, as once, few, many or a class of expanded clone.

j_gene,d_gene,v_gene,abundance,CDR3aa,CDR3nt
TRBJ1-1,-,TRBV2,few,CASSQDAGGTEAFF,TGTGCCAGCAGCCAGGACGCGGGTGGCACTGAAGCTTTCTTT
TRBJ1-4,-,TRBV7-9,-,CASSLDATNEKLFF,TGTGCCAGCAGCTTAGACGCAACTAATGAAAAACTGTTTTTT
TRBJ2-7,-,TRBV4-1,-,CASSRLSRSDYEQYF,TGCGCCAGCAGCCGCCTGTCCAGGTCTGACTACGAGCAGTACTTC
TRBJ2-2,-,TRBV5-1,-,CASSWQGFNTGELFF,TGCGCCAGCAGCTGGCAGGGGTTCAACACCGGGGAGCTGTTTTTT
TRBJ2-3,-,TRBV7-7,-,CASSLAGGDTQYF,TGTGCCAGCAGCTTAGCGGGGGGAGATACGCAGTATTTT
TRBJ1-4,TRBD1,TRBV10-3,once,CAISPGTGGVFKKLFF,TGTGCCATCAGTCCAGGGACAGGGGGAGTGTTCAAAAAACTGTTTTTT
TRBJ1-3,-,TRBV7-9,-,CASSEGGRGNTIYF,TGTGCCAGCAGCGAGGGGGGCCGTGGAAACACCATATATTTT
TRBJ2-2,-,TRBV7-2,-,CASSLFSLGAGELFF,TGTGCCAGCAGCTTATTCAGTTTAGGGGCCGGGGAGCTGTTTTTT
TRBJ2-3,TRBD2,TRBV5-1,-,CASSWGRSSGGPDTQYF,TGCGCCAGCAGCTGGGGTAGGTCTAGCGGGGGCCCAGATACGCAGTATTTT
TRBJ2-7,TRBD2,TRBV5-1,-,CASSPVGTSVSEQYF,TGCGCCAGCAGCCCGGTGGGGACTAGCGTATCCGAGCAGTACTTC
TRBJ1-2,-,TRBV5-1,-,CASSPGTGGRGYTF,TGCGCCAGCAGCCCGGGGACGGGGGGCCGTGGCTACACCTTC
TRBJ2-7,-,TRBV6-1,few,CASSEQGPYEQYF,TGTGCCAGCAGTGAGCAGGGCCCCTACGAGCAGTACTTC
TRBJ1-2,-,TRBV5-6,few,CASSLVAGRGRNYGYTF,TGTGCCAGCAGCTTGGTGGCAGGGCGGGGAAGGAACTATGGCTACACCTTC
TRBJ2-7,-,TRBV6-5,once,CASSYGGIYEQYF,TGTGCCAGCAGTTACGGGGGAATCTACGAGCAGTACTTC
TRBJ1-1,-,TRBV7-9,-,CASSFISEAFF,TGTGCCAGCAGCTTCATCTCTGAAGCTTTCTTT
TRBJ2-7,TRBD1,TRBV5-1,-,CASSWTGRSSYEQYF,TGCGCCAGCAGCTGGACAGGGAGAAGCTCCTACGAGCAGTACTTC
TRBJ2-7,-,TRBV7-9,-,CASSLGSGADYEQYF,TGTGCCAGCAGCTTAGGCTCAGGGGCGGACTACGAGCAGTACTTC
TRBJ2-7,-,TRBV5-4,once,CASRPGEGIYEQYF,TGTGCCAGCAGGCCAGGGGAAGGGATCTACGAGCAGTACTTC
TRBJ1-2,-,TRBV28,once,CASSLVAGAYGYTF,TGTGCCAGCAGTTTGGTGGCAGGGGCCTATGGCTACACCTTC
TRBJ1-1,-,TRBV7-2,-,CASSPIRTLSSSAFF,TGTGCCAGCAGCCCAATCCGGACGTTAAGCTCGTCGGCTTTCTTT
TRBJ2-5,TRBD1,TRBV19,-,CASSISGGGETQYF,TGTGCCAGTAGTATCTCAGGGGGCGGTGAGACCCAGTACTTC
TRBJ2-3,-,TRBV10-3,-,CAIRLAQSTDTQYF,TGTGCCATACGGCTAGCGCAGAGCACAGATACGCAGTATTTT
TRBJ2-5,TRBD1,TRBV5-8,-,CASSRDRAQETQYF,TGTGCCAGCAGCCGGGACAGAGCCCAAGAGACCCAGTACTTC
TRBJ1-6,-,TRBV28,few,CASRGGSYNSPLHF,TGTGCCAGCAGAGGGGGCTCCTATAATTCACCCCTCCACTTT
TRBJ1-5,TRBD1,TRBV19,-,CASSIDRGKPQHF,TGTGCCAGTAGTATCGACAGGGGAAAGCCCCAGCATTTT
TRBJ2-2,-,TRBV6-2/TRBV6-3,few,CASRPPSHLSTGELFF,TGTGCCAGCAGACCTCCATCCCATTTAAGCACCGGGGAGCTGTTTTTT